This T cell receptor beta chain was observed in a study of CD8 T cells in Susac syndrome. V was clipped by 5 bases and J by 2 bases, with 8 bases between them. The CDR3 is 13 residues long. Random hexamers were used to reverse transcribe the RNA input (roughly 0.5 to 1 ug). Each CDR3 protein is one row after TCRdb ran MiXCR on the immunoSEQ multiplex PCR reads. The sample has just under 150,000 distinct CDR3 sequences, around 94% seen once; the top ten hold 0.075% to 0.1%. What was sequenced was CD4+ T cells from PBMCs. The sequence derives from a human donor in good health. The rearrangement uses TRBV12-3 or TRBV12-4 and TRBJ2-3; no reliable D call. The CDR3 nucleotides are TGTGCCAGCAGTCCGCACCCCACAGATACGCAGTATTTT. Protein sequence: CASSPHPTDTQYF.